This is a list of T cell receptor beta chains from one sample in a study of cytomegalovirus exposure and HLA in healthy donors. Profiled with immunoSEQ multiplex PCR; TCRdb holds only in-frame clones, not every one. Its table lists fewer than 150,000 clones. Sequencing input: PBMCs. The receptors come from a woman in her fifties or sixties in good health and CMV-seronegative. The CDR3 runs from the conserved cysteine through the conserved F or W. Each record gives: D gene, V gene, J gene, CDR3 DNA, CDR3 protein. A D gene is named only where the DNA matches it firmly.

-	TRBV5-8	TRBJ2-3	TGTGCCAGCAGCTTGAGCGCGACAGATACGCAGTATTTT	CASSLSATDTQYF
-	TRBV10-3	TRBJ2-1	TGTGCCATCAGCGCCACGCACTCGAGCTCCTACAATGAGCAGTTCTTC	CAISATHSSSYNEQFF
TRBD2	TRBV5-1	TRBJ2-1	TGCGCCACCTCTAGCGGGAGTAGGGTCAATGAGCAGTTCTTC	CATSSGSRVNEQFF
-	TRBV7-9	TRBJ1-2	TGTGCCAGCAGCCCGCGGTCCCAGTTCGGCTACACCTTC	CASSPRSQFGYTF
-	TRBV6-5	TRBJ2-1	TGTGCCAGCAGTTACTCCTCCCCAGGGAATGAGCAGTTCTTC	CASSYSSPGNEQFF
-	TRBV5-6	TRBJ1-2	TGTGCCAGCAGCTTAATGGGGAGCTATGGCTACACCTTC	CASSLMGSYGYTF
-	TRBV28	TRBJ2-7	TGTGCCAGCACTCCCTGGAGGCAGAACGAGCAGTACTTC	CASTPWRQNEQYF
-	TRBV27	TRBJ1-2	TGTGCCAGCACCGGGGGTAAAGGCTACACCTTC	CASTGGKGYTF
TRBD1	TRBV5-6	TRBJ1-1	TGTGCCAGCAGCGGTGGGACAGGATGGATCACTGAAGCTTTCTTT	CASSGGTGWITEAFF
TRBD1	TRBV7-9	TRBJ1-2	TGTGCCAGCAGCGCCAGAACAGGGGACCGAACGAAATATGGCTACACCTTC	CASSARTGDRTKYGYTF
-	TRBV27	TRBJ2-2	TGTGCCAGCCGGAGGGGCGCGAACACCGGGGAGCTGTTTTTT	CASRRGANTGELFF
-	TRBV5-1	TRBJ2-3	TGCGCCAGCAGCCCCCCCTCTCCAGATACGCAGTATTTT	CASSPPSPDTQYF
TRBD2	TRBV28	TRBJ2-3	TGTGCCAGCAGTCCAGCGGGGGGGGCCACAGATACGCAGTATTTT	CASSPAGGATDTQYF
TRBD1	TRBV7-9	TRBJ1-2	TGTGCCAGCAGCTGGCGGGACAGAGGCTTAGCTAACTATGGCTACACCTTC	CASSWRDRGLANYGYTF
-	TRBV18	TRBJ2-7	TGTGCCAGCTCGTCTACAGGGTACCATGAGCAGTACTTC	CASSSTGYHEQYF
-	TRBV30	TRBJ2-3	TGTGCCTGGAGCCCTAGCACAGATACGCAGTATTTT	CAWSPSTDTQYF
-	TRBV28	TRBJ1-1	TGTGCCAGCAGTCCCCCCGAGGGTTCAGAAGCTTTCTTT	CASSPPEGSEAFF
TRBD2	TRBV5-1	TRBJ2-7	TGCGCCAGCAGCTTGTCTAGCGGGGGACAGCCCGAGCAGTACTTC	CASSLSSGGQPEQYF
TRBD1	TRBV7-8	TRBJ1-2	TGTGCCAGCAGCCCCTCGAGGGGGCGCTTGATCTATGGCTACACCTTC	CASSPSRGRLIYGYTF
-	TRBV5-8	TRBJ1-2	TGTGCCAGCAGCCCACCCGCAGCTAACTATGGCTACACCTTC	CASSPPAANYGYTF
-	TRBV6-1	TRBJ1-1	TGTGCCAGCAGTGGTCGGGCAGGAGGCACTGAAGCTTTCTTT	CASSGRAGGTEAFF
-	TRBV7-2	TRBJ2-7	TGTGCCAGCAGCCAATTACCAGCGGCCTCCTACGAGCAGTACTTC	CASSQLPAASYEQYF
TRBD1	TRBV10-3	TRBJ1-2	TGTGCCATCAGTGAGTCGGAAGGGGGCGGCTATGGCTACACCTTC	CAISESEGGGYGYTF
TRBD1	TRBV11-2	TRBJ1-4	TGTGCCAGCAGCAACCCGGGACAGGGGGCTGAAAAACTGTTTTTT	CASSNPGQGAEKLFF
-	TRBV7-2	TRBJ2-1	TGTGCCAGCACCCCTGGGAGCGGAGGAAACAATGAGCAGTTCTTC	CASTPGSGGNNEQFF
TRBD1	TRBV6-1	TRBJ2-1	TGTGCCAGCAGTGAGACAGGGGCCTACAATGAGCAGTTCTTC	CASSETGAYNEQFF
-	TRBV6-5	TRBJ1-3	TGTGCCAGCAGTTTCCTGCGACAGGTCTCTGGAAACACCATATATTTT	CASSFLRQVSGNTIYF
-	TRBV7-9	TRBJ1-1	TGTGCCAGCAGCTTAGGAGGTGCGGAAGCTTTCTTT	CASSLGGAEAFF
-	TRBV9	TRBJ1-1	TGTGCCAGCAGCGTAGGTGGAGCCACTGAAGCTTTCTTT	CASSVGGATEAFF
-	TRBV28	TRBJ2-6	TGTGCCAGCAGTCAAACTCACTCTGGGGCCAACGTCCTGACTTTC	CASSQTHSGANVLTF